The present T cell receptor beta chain was sequenced within a study of cytomegalovirus exposure and HLA in healthy donors. The PCR contained 60 Vbeta and 13 Jbeta primers. Repertoires were generated with immunoSEQ multiplex PCR, while TCRdb's copy carries only in-frame clones and drops some. Here the sample spans around 160,000 clones, 65% to 70% being singletons. This clone appeared a few times. The CDR3 is made up of 13 amino acids. Trimming removed 3 bases at V and 0 bases at J, with 6 bases between. Germline CDR1 reads SGDLS; CDR2 reads YYNGEE. The sequence derives from a woman younger than 30 in good health and CMV-seropositive. Sequences were obtained from PBMCs. The J gene is TRBJ1-1, the V gene TRBV9; D remains unclear. CDR3 sequence reads: CASSAIMNTEAFF. The CDR3 nucleotides read TGTGCCAGCAGCGCCATCATGAACACTGAAGCTTTCTTT.